Listed below are T cell receptor beta chains from one sample, sequenced in a study of OX40 agonist ivuxolimab in advanced cancers. Method: immunoSEQ multiplex PCR; TCRdb's copy keeps in-frame clones and lacks some. Of 80,000 to 95,000 clones listed, about 89% are singletons. The source material was CD4+ or CD8+ T cells sorted from blood, sampled in a trial of the OX40 agonist ivuxolimab. The receptors derive from an adult with an advanced solid tumor such as melanoma, head and neck, liver or kidney cancer. The CDR3 runs from the conserved cysteine through the conserved F or W. The D gene is left open where the match is weak. The listing skips clone size in some rows; elsewhere it reads once, few, many or a size class.

v_gene	j_gene	abundance	len	d_gene	CDR3nt	CDR3aa
TRBV9	TRBJ1-2	.	12	.	TGTGCCAGCAGCACACGATCCTATGGCTACACCTTC	CASSTRSYGYTF
TRBV5-1	TRBJ2-2	.	14	TRBD1	TGCGCCAGCCGACAGGGGGAAAGGACCGGGGAGCTGTTTTTT	CASRQGERTGELFF
TRBV19	TRBJ2-4	.	14	TRBD1	TGTGCCAGTAGTGAGGGACAGGGGTGGAACATTCAGTACTTC	CASSEGQGWNIQYF
TRBV13	TRBJ2-1	.	15	TRBD2	TGTGCCAGCAGCTTCCGGGGACTAGCCGGGGATGAGCAGTTCTTC	CASSFRGLAGDEQFF
TRBV11-3	TRBJ1-1	.	17	TRBD1	TGTGCCAGCAGCTTTCGACAGGGCATAACCCTGAACACTGAAGCTTTCTTT	CASSFRQGITLNTEAFF
TRBV7-8	TRBJ1-2	.	14	TRBD1	TGTGCCAGCAGCATGACAGGGGACCCAGCACCCTACACCTTC	CASSMTGDPAPYTF
TRBV21-1	TRBJ1-3	.	16	.	TGTGCCAGCACCGGACTTGGGGCGAAGGCCGGAAACACCATATATTTT	CASTGLGAKAGNTIYF
TRBV29-1	TRBJ2-7	.	12	.	TGCAGCGGGAGCACCGGACCCTACGAGCAGTACTTC	CSGSTGPYEQYF
TRBV7-2	TRBJ2-1	.	19	TRBD2	TGTGCCAGCAGCTTAGGACTAGCGGGAGGGCTTAACTCCTACAATGAGCAGTTCTTC	CASSLGLAGGLNSYNEQFF
TRBV7-9	TRBJ2-1	once	15	.	TGTGCCAGCAGCTTAGGGGGGGCGTCCTACAATGAGCAGTTCTTC	CASSLGGASYNEQFF
TRBV23-1	TRBJ2-7	.	16	.	TGCGCCAGCAGTCAAGAACACCGGGACCGTTCCTACGAGCAGTACTTC	CASSQEHRDRSYEQYF
TRBV6-5	TRBJ2-2	few	14	.	TGTGCCATCTCACGGAGGACGAACACCGGGGAGCTGTTTTTT	CAISRRTNTGELFF
TRBV19	TRBJ2-7	.	12	.	TGTGCCAGTAGCGACAGTTTCTACGAGCAGTACTTC	CASSDSFYEQYF
TRBV21-1	TRBJ1-2	.	23	.	TGTGCCAGCAGCACTTCCGTCCCCGGGACAGGGGTCCTTAGAGGTGGTTCGAGCTATGGCTACACCTTC	CASSTSVPGTGVLRGGSSYGYTF
TRBV28	TRBJ1-4	.	15	.	TGTGCCAGCAGTGCATACGGACGGTTAAATGAAAAACTGTTTTTT	CASSAYGRLNEKLFF
TRBV18	TRBJ2-5	.	13	TRBD2	TGTGCCAGCTCATCCCGACTAGCGGAACCCTTGTACTTC	CASSSRLAEPLYF
TRBV5-1	TRBJ1-4	.	15	TRBD1	TGCGCCAGCAGCTTGTGGGGGACAGGCAATGAAAAACTGTTTTTT	CASSLWGTGNEKLFF
TRBV2	TRBJ2-3	once	12	.	TGTGCCAGCAGGGCAGGGTCAGATACGCAGTATTTT	CASRAGSDTQYF
TRBV28	TRBJ2-7	.	13	TRBD2	TGTGCCAGCAGTCTTTCGCGCGGGGGGGAGCAGTACTTC	CASSLSRGGEQYF
TRBV7-3	TRBJ2-2	.	16	TRBD2	TGTGCCAGCAGCATGGGACTAGCGAGGGACACCGGGGAGCTGTTTTTT	CASSMGLARDTGELFF
TRBV7-8	TRBJ2-1	.	15	TRBD2	TGTGCCAGCAGCCCGGGACTAGCGGGAGACAATGAGCAGTTCTTC	CASSPGLAGDNEQFF
TRBV4-1	TRBJ2-1	.	14	.	TGCGCCAGCAGCCAAGCCCTGCGTCGGGATGAGCAGTTCTTC	CASSQALRRDEQFF
TRBV9	TRBJ2-1	.	13	.	TGTGCCAGCAGCGTAGAACTCATCAATGAGCAGTTCTTC	CASSVELINEQFF
TRBV4-1	TRBJ1-5	.	16	TRBD1	TGCGCCAGCAGCCAAGAAGGGACAGAACTCAATCAGCCCCAGCATTTT	CASSQEGTELNQPQHF
TRBV28	TRBJ1-2	.	15	.	TGTGCCAGCAGTCTCCCGGACGGGACTGGCTATGGCTACACCTTC	CASSLPDGTGYGYTF
TRBV5-4	TRBJ2-3	.	15	.	TGTGCCAGCAGCTTGAAGCGGACTAGCACAGATACGCAGTATTTT	CASSLKRTSTDTQYF
TRBV7-9	TRBJ2-7	.	11	.	TGTGCCAGCAGCCCTCAAGACGAGCAGTACTTC	CASSPQDEQYF
TRBV6-6	TRBJ1-3	.	16	.	TGTGCCAGCAGCCCCCCAGAGCGGAGCACTGGAAACACCATATATTTT	CASSPPERSTGNTIYF
TRBV27	TRBJ2-2	.	17	TRBD2	TGTGCCAGCAGTCCCGATTTGACTAGCGGGAGCACCGGGGAGCTGTTTTTT	CASSPDLTSGSTGELFF
TRBV11-3	TRBJ1-1	.	12	.	TGTGCCAGCAGCTTAACCAACACTGAAGCTTTCTTT	CASSLTNTEAFF
TRBV28	TRBJ1-5	once	15	TRBD1	TGTGCCAGCAGTCAGTCCACAGGGGGCAATCAGCCCCAGCATTTT	CASSQSTGGNQPQHF
TRBV5-1	TRBJ2-3	.	17	TRBD2	TGCGCCAGCAGCTGGGGTGGTAGCGGGAGTTCGTCAGATACGCAGTATTTT	CASSWGGSGSSSDTQYF
TRBV9	TRBJ2-7	.	16	TRBD1	TGTGCCAGCAGCCCGCAAACAGGGGAAATATCCTACGAGCAGTACTTC	CASSPQTGEISYEQYF
TRBV27	TRBJ1-2	.	14	.	TGTGCCAGCAGCCGCGGGACAAGAGACTATGGCTACACCTTC	CASSRGTRDYGYTF
TRBV27	TRBJ1-2	.	16	.	TGTGCCAGCACCTTTACCTTTACAGGAGGCAACTATGGCTACACCTTC	CASTFTFTGGNYGYTF
TRBV5-1	TRBJ1-4	.	16	.	TGCGCCAGCAGCTTGACTCTGGCAGGGAAGGGAGAAAAACTGTTTTTT	CASSLTLAGKGEKLFF
TRBV9	TRBJ2-1	once	15	.	TGTGCCAGCAGCGGAGACCCGTCGGGGTACAATGAGCAGTTCTTC	CASSGDPSGYNEQFF
TRBV5-4	TRBJ2-7	.	13	.	TGTGCCAGCAGCCCGGAAAGGGGCTACGAGCAGTACTTC	CASSPERGYEQYF
TRBV7-3	TRBJ2-1	.	15	TRBD2	TGTGCCAGCAGCTCAACCGGGACTAGCGGCAATGAGCAGTTCTTC	CASSSTGTSGNEQFF
TRBV11-2	TRBJ2-7	once	15	TRBD1	TGTGCCAGCAGCTGGACCGGGACAGGGGCCTACGAGCAGTACTTC	CASSWTGTGAYEQYF
TRBV10-2	TRBJ2-3	.	11	.	TGCGCCAGCAGCGACACAGATACGCAGTATTTT	CASSDTDTQYF
TRBV19	TRBJ2-7	.	17	.	TGTGCCAGTAGTATGAAGATTTCCGGGGCCGGCTCCTACGAGCAGTACTTC	CASSMKISGAGSYEQYF
TRBV5-1	TRBJ2-7	.	12	.	TGCGCCAGCAGCCCGCGGGGTTACGAGCAGTACTTC	CASSPRGYEQYF
TRBV15	TRBJ2-7	.	14	TRBD1	TGTGCCACCAGCAGGGGACAGGGGGCAAACGAGCAGTACTTC	CATSRGQGANEQYF
TRBV6-4	TRBJ2-1	few	14	TRBD2	TGTGCCAGCAGTCCAGCGGGAGGGGAGGATGAGCAGTTCTTC	CASSPAGGEDEQFF
TRBV6-6	TRBJ1-5	.	14	.	TGTGCCAGCGGTTTCGGTGGGTTGAATCAGCCCCAGCATTTT	CASGFGGLNQPQHF
TRBV30	TRBJ2-1	.	14	.	TGTGCCTGGAGTTACCGGCCTAGCGACAATGAGCAGTTCTTC	CAWSYRPSDNEQFF
TRBV6-4	TRBJ2-2	many	13	.	TGTGCCAGCAGTGACAGGGACACCGGGGAGCTGTTTTTT	CASSDRDTGELFF
TRBV18	TRBJ1-4	.	13	TRBD1	TGTGCCAGCTCACGCTCCAGGGGGGAAAAACTGTTTTTT	CASSRSRGEKLFF
TRBV4-1	TRBJ2-7	once	16	.	TGCGCCAGCAGCCATCAGGGGCTAGCGTCGACCTACGAGCAGTACTTC	CASSHQGLASTYEQYF